The next 32 T cell receptor beta chains were all read from a single sample in a study of T-cell reconstitution after alpha-beta-depleted transplantation in children. Unique molecular identifiers were used in preparing the TCRbeta library. TCRdb used MiXCR to reprocess the PCR reads, holding one entry per CDR3 protein. The sample lists 240,000 or so distinct CDR3 sequences, about 12% occurring once. This specimen was PBMCs from the stem cell graft donor, taken from the stem cell graft. These receptors were collected from a human donor who donated a stem cell graft to a child with acute lymphoblastic leukemia.

This clonotype was picked up many times. The V and J genes are TRBV6-2 or TRBV6-3 and TRBJ1-4, with D perhaps TRBD1 (5 bases). Germline CDR1 reads MNHEY; CDR2 reads SVGEGT. The CDR3 length is 13 residues. V dropped 7 bases and J dropped 5 bases, with 11 bases sitting between them. CDR3 sequence (DNA): TGTGCCAGCACCGGACGGACAAATGAAAAACTGTTTTTT. Residues: CASTGRTNEKLFF.

This clonotype was counted a few times. The chain has TRBV28 and TRBJ2-7; D unclear. The CDR3 extends over 13 amino acids. V lost 6 bases to trimming and J lost 3 bases, with 12 bases between them. Germline V gene lookup returns CDR1 MDHEN and CDR2 SYDVKM. This CDR3 is CASRPTDFYEQYF. DNA for the CDR3: TGTGCCAGCAGACCGACCGACTTCTACGAGCAGTACTTC. The full variable domain, rest sourced from reference TRBV28 and TRBJ2-7, is DVKVTQSSRYLVKRTGEKVFLECVQDMDHENMFWYRQDPGLGLRLIYFSYDVKMKEKGDIPEGYSVSREKKERFSLILESASTNQTSMYLCASRPTDFYEQYFGPGTRLTVT.

This clonotype showed up many times. The gene calls are TRBV9 and TRBJ2-3; the D is unclear. The germline V and J ends were trimmed by 4 bases and 2 bases, with 14 bases remaining between them. The length of the CDR3 is 15 residues. CDR1 is SGDLS and CDR2 is YYNGEE in the germline V gene. DNA for the CDR3: TGTGCCAGCAGCACCGCTACCCTACTCACAGATACGCAGTATTTT. Translated: CASSTATLLTDTQYF.

This clonotype was seen only a few times. The chain carries TRBV5-1 and TRBJ2-2, with D unresolved. This CDR3 spans 14 amino acids. Looked up from germline, CDR1 is SGHRS and CDR2 is YFSETQ. The V and J ends lost 5 bases and 0 bases respectively, with 8 bases between them. This CDR3 is CASRGLSNTGELFF. The CDR3 DNA sequence: TGCGCCAGCAGGGGCCTCTCGAACACCGGGGAGCTGTTTTTT.

At least ten counts were recorded for this clonotype. The chain couples TRBV20-1 to TRBJ2-3; 7 nucleotides match TRBD1. Germline V CDR1 and CDR2: DFQATT, SNEGSKA (reference sequence). The V and J ends lost 6 bases and 3 bases, in that order; junction bases with no gene match: 6. The CDR3 totals 13 residues. For the CDR3, the DNA is TGCAGTGCGAACAGGGGCCCAACAGATACGCAGTATTTT. Amino acid sequence: CSANRGPTDTQYF.

This clonotype was counted ten times or more. Germline is not matched at one junction end, which may reflect a read error. The rearrangement joins TRBV5-1 to TRBJ2-7; 9 bases map to TRBD1. Germline CDR1 reads SGHRS; CDR2 reads YFSETQ. The CDR3 contains 13 residues. CDR3 coding DNA: TGTGCCAGCAGTCTGGACAGGGGAGGCGAGCAGTACTTC. This codes for CASSLDRGGEQYF.

The chain combines TRBV7-9 with TRBJ2-6; D is possibly TRBD1 or TRBD2 (6 bases each). Trimming left V 5 bases short and J 4 bases short, with 15 bases between. CDR3 length: 16 residues. Germline assignment: CDR1 SEHNR and CDR2 FQNEAQ (reference sequence). CDR3 in amino acids: CASSPPVGGGANVLTF. CDR3 bases: TGTGCCAGCAGCCCCCCGGTGGGGGGCGGGGCCAACGTCCTGACTTTC.

This clonotype came up many times. In nucleotides, the CDR3 is TGTGCCAGCAGCTTGAATCGCGGCGGTTCACCCCTCCACTTT. Amino acid sequence: CASSLNRGGSPLHF. The rearrangement uses TRBV5-6 and TRBJ1-6; D not resolved. Germline CDR1 and CDR2: SGHDT and YYEEEE. The CDR3 totals 14 residues. Trimming took 1 base from V and 9 from J, leaving 11 bases between them.

This clonotype has more than one count but fewer than ten. A much more abundant neighbour one base away suggests this may be a read error. The gene calls are TRBV11-1 and TRBJ2-7; 11 positions match TRBD2. J was trimmed by 3 bases and V by 5 bases; bases with no gene match: 3. Germline CDR1 and CDR2: SGHAT and FQDESV (reference sequence). The CDR3 contains 14 residues. This CDR3 is CASSTGLADYEQYF. Here the CDR3 DNA reads TGTGCCAGCAGCACGGGACTAGCGGACTACGAGCAGTACTTC.

This clonotype was picked up many times. V gene TRBV20-1 combines with J gene TRBJ2-1, with D possibly being TRBD2 (6 bases). CDR1 and CDR2 (germline): DFQATT, SNEGSKA (reference sequence). The V end was cut by 7 bases, the J end by 3 bases, with 16 bases between. The CDR3 has 14 residues. DNA of the CDR3: TGCAGTGGCGAACGGGACTCTAACTACAATGAGCAGTTCTTC. This encodes CSGERDSNYNEQFF.

This clonotype was seen many times. This chain connects TRBV5-1 to TRBJ2-6; TRBD1 is a possible D gene (5 bases). Deletions cut 0 bases from V and 4 bases from J, with 8 bases between. The germline V gene encodes CDR1 SGHRS and CDR2 YFSETQ. The CDR3 is 15 residues long. Here the CDR3 reads CASSLATAGANVLTF. The DNA of the CDR3 is TGCGCCAGCAGCTTGGCGACAGCCGGGGCCAACGTCCTGACTTTC.

In its sample, this clonotype was seen many times. The chain uses TRBV5-1 and TRBJ1-1; unclear D gene. V dropped 4 bases and J dropped 2 bases, with 15 bases sitting between them. Germline V gives CDR1 SGHRS, CDR2 YFSETQ. The length of the CDR3 is 15 residues. In nucleotides, the CDR3 is TGCGCCAGCAGCCCCCTGGGCGGTGGAAACACTGAAGCTTTCTTT. This gives the protein CASSPLGGGNTEAFF.

This clonotype was picked up many times. The rearrangement links TRBV28 to TRBJ1-5; 9 nucleotides match TRBD1. Per the germline V gene, CDR1 is MDHEN and CDR2 is SYDVKM. Unmatched junction bases numbered 7, after V lost 1 base and J lost 3 bases. CDR3 size: 17 residues. This CDR3 reads CASSLSPGQGYNQPQHF. The CDR3 DNA sequence: TGTGCCAGCAGTTTATCCCCGGGACAGGGATACAATCAGCCCCAGCATTTT.

In this sample, this clonotype turned up many times. This chain joins TRBV7-2 and TRBJ2-1; D is undetermined. V was clipped by 5 bases and J by 8 bases, with 16 bases between them. Germline values: CDR1 SGHTA, CDR2 FQGNSA. The CDR3 loop spans 14 amino acids. The CDR3 loop reads CASSVRAAWHEQFF. CDR3 DNA sequence: TGTGCCAGCAGCGTTAGGGCGGCCTGGCATGAGCAGTTCTTC.

This chain connects TRBV7-3 to TRBJ1-2; the D gene is possibly TRBD1 (6 bases). This CDR3 spans 16 amino acids. CDR1 and CDR2 from the germline V gene are SGHTA and FQGTGA. V lost 0 bases, J lost 2 bases, and 13 bases lay in between. CDR3 sequence reads: CASSLTSGGGNYGYTF. CDR3 sequence (DNA): TGTGCCAGCAGCTTAACGTCCGGGGGCGGGAACTATGGCTACACCTTC.

This clonotype appeared many times. The rearrangement links TRBV20-1 to TRBJ1-2, with D unclear. CDR3 length: 11 amino acids. The ends were cut back, 5 bases at V and 4 bases at J, with 8 bases in the middle. The V gene's germline CDR1 is DFQATT and CDR2 SNEGSKA (reference sequence). The CDR3 loop reads CSASRVYGYTF. CDR3 bases: TGCAGTGCTTCCCGCGTCTATGGCTACACCTTC.

Only a few counts were recorded for this clonotype. The genes are TRBV30 and TRBJ2-7; 7 bases align to TRBD1. Unmatched junction bases numbered 5, after V lost 6 bases and J lost 0 bases. Germline loops: CDR1 GTSNPN, CDR2 SVGIG (reference sequence). The CDR3 extends over 13 amino acids. CDR3 DNA sequence: TGTGCCTGTTTAACAGGGGACTCCTACGAGCAGTACTTC. Residues: CACLTGDSYEQYF.

This rearrangement joins TRBV30 to TRBJ1-5; D is ambiguous. Looked up from germline, CDR1 is GTSNPN and CDR2 is SVGIG (reference sequence). V was shortened by 3 bases and J by 5 bases, with 11 bases between the two germline ends. The length of the CDR3 is 13 residues. This chain's CDR3 is CAWRAGRDQPQHF. The CDR3 DNA is TGTGCCTGGAGAGCAGGACGGGATCAGCCCCAGCATTTT. The full variable domain, in which reference TRBV30 and TRBJ1-5 provide the parts outside the CDR3, is SQTIHQWPATLVQPVGSPLSLECTVEGTSNPNLYWYRQAAGRGLQLLFYSVGIGQISSEVPQNLSASRPQDRQFILSSKKLLLSDSGFYLCAWRAGRDQPQHFGDGTRLSIL.

V gene TRBV9 combines with J gene TRBJ2-1, with no clear D. V was cut by 0 bases and J by 8 bases, with 3 bases left in between. This CDR3 region has 11 residues. Germline V gene data show CDR1 as SGDLS and CDR2 as YYNGEE. This CDR3 reads CASSVADEQFF. The CDR3, as DNA: TGTGCCAGCAGCGTAGCAGATGAGCAGTTCTTC. The whole variable domain, remainder taken from reference TRBV9 and TRBJ2-1, is DSGVTQTPKHLITATGQRVTLRCSPRSGDLSVYWYQQSLDQGLQFLIQYYNGEERAKGNILERFSAQQFPDLHSELNLSSLELGDSALYFCASSVADEQFFGPGTRLTVL.

This clonotype appeared many times. The chain employs TRBV5-4 and TRBJ2-7, with D possibly TRBD1 on 6 matching bases. V was cut by 4 bases and J by 3 bases, with 14 bases left in between. Per germline, CDR1 SGHNT and CDR2 YYREEE (reference sequence). This CDR3 is built from 14 residues. CDR3 sequence (DNA): TGTGCCAGCAGCACCCCGGACAGAGACTACGAGCAGTACTTC. It specifies CASSTPDRDYEQYF.

Many counts were recorded for this clonotype. The chain recombines TRBV24-1 with TRBJ2-1; 7 nucleotides match TRBD1. The V gene's germline CDR1 is KGHDR and CDR2 SFDVKD. The CDR3 has 14 amino acids. J was trimmed by 4 bases and V by 5 bases; bases with no gene match: 4. This CDR3 reads CATSGRDSYNEQFF. CDR3 coding DNA: TGTGCCACCAGTGGTAGGGACAGTTACAATGAGCAGTTCTTC.

This clonotype came up many times. The genes are TRBV27 and TRBJ2-3, with D uncertain. CDR3 size: 14 residues. Germline V CDR1 and CDR2: MNHEY, SMNVEV (reference sequence). The V end lost 3 bases, the J end lost 1 base, and 8 bases lay between the germline ends. CDR3 in amino acids: CASSFGFGTDTQYF. In nucleotides, the CDR3 is TGTGCCAGCAGTTTTGGTTTCGGCACAGATACGCAGTATTTT.

This clonotype has ten or more counts. The gene calls are TRBV12-3 or TRBV12-4 and TRBJ1-2, with unresolved D. V lost 3 bases and J 1 base, leaving 6 bases between the germline ends. CDR3 length: 13 residues. The CDR3 spells CASSLEFNYGYTF. The CDR3 region has the DNA TGTGCCAGCAGTTTGGAGTTTAACTATGGCTACACCTTC.

This clonotype was recorded a few times. The V and J genes are TRBV20-1 and TRBJ2-3, with 9 positions matching TRBD1. This CDR3 region has 15 residues. Losses at the gene ends were 6 bases for V and 4 bases for J; bases not matched to a gene: 11. Per germline, CDR1 DFQATT and CDR2 SNEGSKA (reference sequence). The CDR3 region has the DNA TGCAGTGCCGTTGTACCGGGACAGGGTCCAGATACGCAGTATTTT. This encodes CSAVVPGQGPDTQYF.

This clonotype was observed a few times. The chain joins TRBV5-1 to TRBJ2-7; 10 bases fit TRBD1. Germline values: CDR1 SGHRS, CDR2 YFSETQ. The V and J ends lost 4 bases and 6 bases, in that order; junction bases with no gene match: 4. The CDR3 has 13 amino acids. DNA for the CDR3: TGCGCCAGCAGCCGGGACAGGGGCGGCGAGCAGTACTTC. Translation gives CASSRDRGGEQYF.

This clonotype was detected ten times or more. The chain links TRBV5-1 to TRBJ1-3; a possible D gene is TRBD1 (6 bases). The CDR3 has 15 residues. Germline-derived CDR1 and CDR2 are SGHRS and YFSETQ. V lost 4 bases to trimming and J lost 1 base, with 12 bases between them. The CDR3: CASSLSRGSGNTIYF. The CDR3, as DNA: TGCGCCAGCAGCCTTTCCAGGGGATCTGGAAACACCATATATTTT. The full variable domain, completed using reference TRBV5-1 and TRBJ1-3, is KAGVTQTPRYLIKTRGQQVTLSCSPISGHRSVSWYQQTPGQGLQFLFEYFSETQRNKGNFPGRFSGRQFSNSRSEMNVSTLELGDSALYLCASSLSRGSGNTIYFGEGSWLTVV.

This chain connects TRBV11-2 to TRBJ2-6, with D perhaps matching TRBD2 (6 bases). Germline-derived CDR1 and CDR2 are SGHAT and FQNNGV. The V end was cut by 6 bases, the J end by 1 base, with 16 bases between. The CDR3 runs to 17 residues. CDR3 DNA sequence: TGTGCCAGCAGGTTCGGCGGGGCGCGGTCTGGGGCCAACGTCCTGACTTTC. The encoded protein is CASRFGGARSGANVLTF.

This clonotype was seen many times. The chain recombines TRBV29-1 with TRBJ2-6, with 10 bases that match TRBD2. This CDR3 is 18 amino acids long. V lost 6 bases and J lost 2; bases outside the gene matches: 13. Germline CDR1 SQVTM, CDR2 ANQGSEA. CDR3: CSVGGLALAGAGANVLTF. The CDR3, as DNA: TGCAGCGTCGGGGGCTTGGCCCTAGCGGGAGCTGGGGCCAACGTCCTGACTTTC.

A single count supports this clonotype. This may be a read error, as it is one base from a much larger clone. Because the CDR3 is missing its conserved closing phenylalanine or tryptophan, this is likely a read error. The J gene is TRBJ2-1, the V gene TRBV5-1, with 9 nucleotides matching TRBD2. V dropped 1 base and J dropped 5; count of bases not matched to a gene: 4. The CDR3 has 15 residues. From germline, CDR1 is SGHRS and CDR2 YFSETQ. CDR3 loop: CASSLRLADNNEQFL. The CDR3 DNA is TGCGCCAGCAGCTTGAGACTAGCGGATAACAATGAGCAGTTCTTG.

This clonotype has at least ten counts. This rearrangement joins TRBV5-1 to TRBJ2-5; no definite D call. Germline assignment: CDR1 SGHRS and CDR2 YFSETQ. Trimming took 2 bases from V and 5 from J, leaving 10 bases between them. CDR3 length: 13 residues. CDR3: CASSFSQPETQYF. The CDR3 DNA follows: TGCGCCAGCAGCTTCTCTCAACCGGAGACCCAGTACTTC.

This clonotype has at least ten counts. The chain couples TRBV5-1 to TRBJ1-2; D not resolved. The CDR3 runs to 14 residues. V was shortened by 1 base and J by 8 bases, with 15 bases between the two germline ends. Germline CDR1 reads SGHRS; CDR2 reads YFSETQ. The CDR3 region is CASSLQQPDAGYTF. Written as DNA, the CDR3 is TGCGCCAGCAGCTTGCAACAGCCAGATGCGGGCTACACCTTC. Full variable domain (missing parts from reference TRBV5-1 and TRBJ1-2): KAGVTQTPRYLIKTRGQQVTLSCSPISGHRSVSWYQQTPGQGLQFLFEYFSETQRNKGNFPGRFSGRQFSNSRSEMNVSTLELGDSALYLCASSLQQPDAGYTFGSGTRLTVV.

This clonotype has only a few counts. This chain connects TRBV18 to TRBJ1-1; TRBD1 aligns across 8 bases. This CDR3 comprises 19 residues. CDR1 is KGHSH and CDR2 is LQKENI in the germline V gene. V was pared by 1 base and J by 0 bases, with 13 bases of the junction left unmatched. The CDR3 protein is CASSPLSRGHLRVNTEAFF. The CDR3 nucleotides read TGTGCCAGCTCACCACTGAGCAGGGGGCATTTGCGGGTGAACACTGAAGCTTTCTTT.